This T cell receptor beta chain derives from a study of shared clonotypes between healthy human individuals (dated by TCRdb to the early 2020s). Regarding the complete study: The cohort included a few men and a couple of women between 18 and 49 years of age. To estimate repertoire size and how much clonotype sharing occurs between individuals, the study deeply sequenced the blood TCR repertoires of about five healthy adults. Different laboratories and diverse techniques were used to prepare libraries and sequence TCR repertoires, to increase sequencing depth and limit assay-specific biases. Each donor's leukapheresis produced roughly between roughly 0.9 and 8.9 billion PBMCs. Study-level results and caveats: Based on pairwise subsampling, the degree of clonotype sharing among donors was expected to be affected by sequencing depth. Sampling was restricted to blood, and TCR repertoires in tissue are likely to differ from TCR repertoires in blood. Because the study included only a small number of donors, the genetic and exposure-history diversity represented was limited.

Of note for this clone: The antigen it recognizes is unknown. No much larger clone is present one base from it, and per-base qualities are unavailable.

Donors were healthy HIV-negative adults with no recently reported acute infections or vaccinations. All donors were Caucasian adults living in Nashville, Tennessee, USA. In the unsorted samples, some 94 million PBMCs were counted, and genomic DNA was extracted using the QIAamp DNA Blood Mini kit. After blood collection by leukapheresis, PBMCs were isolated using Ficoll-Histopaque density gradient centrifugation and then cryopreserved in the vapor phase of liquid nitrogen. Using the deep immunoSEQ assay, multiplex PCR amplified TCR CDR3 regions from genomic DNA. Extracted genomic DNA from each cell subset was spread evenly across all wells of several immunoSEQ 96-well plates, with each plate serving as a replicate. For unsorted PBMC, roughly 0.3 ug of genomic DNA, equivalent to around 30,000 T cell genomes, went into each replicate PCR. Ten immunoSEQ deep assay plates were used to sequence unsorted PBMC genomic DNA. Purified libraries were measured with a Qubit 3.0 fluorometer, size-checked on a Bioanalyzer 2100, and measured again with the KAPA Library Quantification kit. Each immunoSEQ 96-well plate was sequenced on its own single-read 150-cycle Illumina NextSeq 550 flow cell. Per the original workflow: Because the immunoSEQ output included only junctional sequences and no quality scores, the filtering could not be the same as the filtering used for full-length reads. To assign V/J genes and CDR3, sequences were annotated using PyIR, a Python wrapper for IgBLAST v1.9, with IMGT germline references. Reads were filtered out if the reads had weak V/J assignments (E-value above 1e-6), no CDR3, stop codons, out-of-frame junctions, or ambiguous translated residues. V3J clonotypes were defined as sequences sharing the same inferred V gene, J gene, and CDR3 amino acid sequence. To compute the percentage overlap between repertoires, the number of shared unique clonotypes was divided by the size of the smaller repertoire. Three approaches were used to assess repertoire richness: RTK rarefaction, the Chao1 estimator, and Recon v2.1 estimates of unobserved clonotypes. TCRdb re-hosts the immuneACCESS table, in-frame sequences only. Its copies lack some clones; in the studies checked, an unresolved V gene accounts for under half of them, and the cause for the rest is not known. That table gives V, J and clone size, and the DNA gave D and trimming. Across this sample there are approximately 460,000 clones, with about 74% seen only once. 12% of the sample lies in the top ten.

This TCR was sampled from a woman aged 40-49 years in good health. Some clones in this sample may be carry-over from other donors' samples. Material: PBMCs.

The nucleotide sequence reads TGTGCCAGTAACTGGGGGGTTCGGGGGGCCAACGTCCTGACTTTC. Translated, this gives CASNWGVRGANVLTF. The sequence is built from TRBV19 and TRBJ2-6; TRBD2 is a weak D gene call, 6 bases matching. CDR1 and CDR2, looked up from the germline V gene (reference sequence), are LNHDA and SQIVND. The CDR3 measures 15 amino acids from cysteine to phenylalanine. The only DNA kept is the CDR3, 45 bases in frame from the first base. Cut back by 7 bases and 4 bases, the V and J ends lie 14 bases apart.